This passage covers 15 T cell receptor beta chains from one sample sequenced in a study of blood T cells in healthy people across ages (dated by TCRdb to the mid-2010s). The library was obtained by 5' RACE. The data were produced on an Illumina HiSeq 2500. A second PCR of about 7 to 12 cycles was performed with a sample-barcoded 5' primer and a J-beta primer mix. Using fastp at Q25 and MiXCR, TCRdb reprocessed the public reads and kept productive beta chains. Rows matching on CDR3 protein sequence are summarized as one entry with the most common DNA and genes. The sample table shows 700,000 to 900,000 distinct CDR3 sequences, and under 30% are seen once. The leading ten clones occupy 2.5% to 3.5% of the sample. These data were also filed under a second study, of T cells of mothers and their children.

The sequencing input was blood. The receptors come from a boy aged 5-17 years in good health.

CDR3 sequence reads: CASSLSRDAGELFF. The DNA for the CDR3 is TGTGCCAGCAGTTTAAGCAGGGACGCCGGGGAGCTGTTTTTT. The V and J genes are TRBV12-3 or TRBV12-4 and TRBJ2-2; D may be TRBD1 or TRBD2 (5 bases each). V dropped 2 bases and J dropped 6 bases, with 10 bases sitting between them. This CDR3 is built from 14 residues.

The CDR3 region has the DNA TGTGCCTGGACCCCCCCTGGGACCTACGAGCAGTACTTC. It translates to CAWTPPGTYEQYF. The genes are TRBV30 and TRBJ2-7; D gene ambiguous. V shed 4 bases and J shed 2 bases, with 12 bases lying between them. The germline gives CDR1 GTSNPN, CDR2 SVGIG (reference sequence). There are 13 residues in the CDR3. The entire variable domain, with the rest obtained from reference TRBV30 and TRBJ2-7, is as follows: SQTIHQWPATLVQPVGSPLSLECTVEGTSNPNLYWYRQAAGRGLQLLFYSVGIGQISSEVPQNLSASRPQDRQFILSSKKLLLSDSGFYLCAWTPPGTYEQYFGPGTRLTVT.

The V and J genes are TRBV5-1 and TRBJ2-2; D is possibly TRBD2 (5 bases). Trimming took off 0 bases at V and 4 bases at J, with 10 bases between the two ends. Germline loops: CDR1 SGHRS, CDR2 YFSETQ. The CDR3 totals 15 residues. CDR3 residues: CASSLDGEATGELFF. CDR3 coding DNA: TGCGCCAGCAGCTTGGACGGGGAAGCCACCGGGGAGCTGTTTTTT.

The chain links TRBV7-9 to TRBJ2-5, with TRBD1 matching 10 bases. The CDR3 covers 16 residues. V was clipped by 2 bases and J by 4 bases; unmatched bases: 7. Germline V gene lookup returns CDR1 SEHNR and CDR2 FQNEAQ (reference sequence). Written as DNA, the CDR3 is TGTGCCAGCAGCTTAACAGGGACAGGGGATCGAGAGACCCAGTACTTC. Protein product: CASSLTGTGDRETQYF.

The rearrangement links TRBV29-1 to TRBJ2-5; D call uncertain. Germline values: CDR1 SQVTM, CDR2 ANQGSEA. The CDR3 loop spans 13 amino acids. Between the trimmed V and J ends, which lost 3 bases and 1 base, there was a span of 9 bases. This CDR3 is CSVDWLTQETQYF. CDR3 coding DNA: TGCAGCGTTGATTGGCTCACCCAAGAGACCCAGTACTTC.

The J gene is TRBJ1-2, the V gene TRBV6-2 or TRBV6-3; no clear D. The V gene lost 2 bases and the J gene lost 0 bases, with 7 bases spanning the gap. From germline, CDR1 is MNHEY and CDR2 SVGEGT. The CDR3 spans 14 residues. Here the CDR3 DNA reads TGTGCCAGCAGTTACGTGTCAACTAACTATGGCTACACCTTC. Translation: CASSYVSTNYGYTF.

V usage is TRBV4-2 and J usage is TRBJ2-5, with D unclear. The last part of the DNA fits TRBJ2-7 better; the J call may be wrong. Per the germline V gene, CDR1 is LGHNA and CDR2 is YNFKEQ. The CDR3 consists of 16 residues. CDR3 loop: CASSQGGSSSLYEQYF. The DNA of the CDR3 is TGTGCCAGCAGCCAAGGGGGATCTTCTTCCCTCTACGAGCAGTACTTC.

V is TRBV19 and J is TRBJ1-5; D not certain. This CDR3 spans 14 amino acids. Germline-derived CDR1 and CDR2 are LNHDA and SQIVND (reference sequence). Trimming removed 0 bases from V and 7 bases from J, with 10 bases in between. CDR3 in DNA: TGTGCCAGTAGTATAGAATCGGGCCGGCAGCCCCAGCATTTT. This sequence encodes CASSIESGRQPQHF. The full variable domain, in which reference TRBV19 and TRBJ1-5 provide the parts outside the CDR3, is DGGITQSPKYLFRKEGQNVTLSCEQNLNHDAMYWYRQDPGQGLRLIYYSQIVNDFQKGDIAEGYSVSREKKESFPLTVTSAQKNPTAFYLCASSIESGRQPQHFGDGTRLSIL.

The count of this clonotype is one. The chain employs TRBV5-4 and TRBJ1-2; 8 bases line up with TRBD1. Germline CDR1 SGHNT, CDR2 YYREEE (reference sequence). The CDR3 runs to 17 residues. Unmatched junction bases numbered 12, after V lost 5 bases and J lost 0 bases. The CDR3 protein is CASSAATTGGTNYGYTF. CDR3 DNA: TGTGCCAGCAGTGCTGCGACAACAGGGGGGACTAACTATGGCTACACCTTC.

Turning to this clonotype: At one end the junction does not follow the germline gene, possibly because of a read error. The chain employs TRBV7-3 and TRBJ2-5; no firm D call. CDR3 length: 13 amino acids. CDR1 SGHTA and CDR2 FQGTGA come from the germline V gene. CDR3 DNA sequence: TGTGCCATCAGCTCAACTATGGCAGAGACCCAGTACTTC. Translation gives CAISSTMAETQYF.

The chain has TRBV5-1 and TRBJ2-7, with 9 bases aligning to TRBD1. The germline V gene encodes CDR1 SGHRS and CDR2 YFSETQ. CDR3 length equals 16 residues. V dropped 5 bases and J dropped 6; count of bases not matched to a gene: 15. In DNA form, the CDR3 reads TGCGCCAGCAGACTACTGTACAGGGGGCAAAGAGGCGAGCAGTACTTC. Residues: CASRLLYRGQRGEQYF. The full variable domain, rest sourced from reference TRBV5-1 and TRBJ2-7, is KAGVTQTPRYLIKTRGQQVTLSCSPISGHRSVSWYQQTPGQGLQFLFEYFSETQRNKGNFPGRFSGRQFSNSRSEMNVSTLELGDSALYLCASRLLYRGQRGEQYFGPGTRLTVT.

The V and J genes are TRBV7-9 and TRBJ2-7, with a possible D match to TRBD2 (5 bases). Germline CDR1 SEHNR, CDR2 FQNEAQ (reference sequence). Trimming pared 1 base from V and 3 bases from J, leaving 13 bases between. The CDR3 is made up of 15 amino acids. The CDR3 here is CASSLEASKVYEQYF. CDR3 nucleotide sequence: TGTGCCAGCAGCTTAGAGGCTAGCAAAGTCTACGAGCAGTACTTC.

This clonotype was counted only a few times. This sequence joins TRBV24-1 and TRBJ2-3, with D hard to call. V was shortened by 1 base and J by 4 bases, with 2 bases between the two germline ends. Germline CDR1 is KGHDR and CDR2 is SFDVKD. This CDR3 has 12 residues. CDR3 protein: CATSDFPDTQYF. Written as DNA, the CDR3 is TGTGCCACCAGTGATTTCCCAGATACGCAGTATTTT.

In this sample, this clonotype turned up a few times. The gene calls are TRBV10-3 and TRBJ1-1; D gene unclear. Deletions cut 2 bases from V and 5 bases from J, with 6 bases between. CDR1 is ENHRY, CDR2 SYGVKD, per germline. The length of the CDR3 is 12 residues. This chain's CDR3 is CAISEVGTEAFF. The CDR3 nucleotides read TGTGCCATCAGTGAGGTAGGAACTGAAGCTTTCTTT.

The chain is built from TRBV29-1 and TRBJ2-3; possibly TRBD2 for D (6 bases). V lost 7 bases and J lost 6, with 20 bases in between. Germline V lookup: CDR1 SQVTM, CDR2 ANQGSEA. CDR3 size: 14 residues. The CDR3 region is CSGGGASLRDTQYF. The CDR3 DNA reads as TGCAGCGGAGGAGGGGCATCTCTCCGGGATACGCAGTATTTT.